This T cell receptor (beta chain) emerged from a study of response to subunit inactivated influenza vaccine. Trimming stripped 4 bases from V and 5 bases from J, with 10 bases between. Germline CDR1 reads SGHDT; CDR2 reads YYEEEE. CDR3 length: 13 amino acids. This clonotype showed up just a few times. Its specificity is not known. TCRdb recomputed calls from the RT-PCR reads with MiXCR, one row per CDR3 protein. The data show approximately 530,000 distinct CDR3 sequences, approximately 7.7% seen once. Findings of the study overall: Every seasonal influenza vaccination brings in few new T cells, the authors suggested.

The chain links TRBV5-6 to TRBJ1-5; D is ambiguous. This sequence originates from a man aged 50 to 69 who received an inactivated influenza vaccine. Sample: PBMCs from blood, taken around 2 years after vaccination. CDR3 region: CASSLEPDQPQHF. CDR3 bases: TGTGCCAGCAGCCTAGAACCAGATCAGCCCCAGCATTTT.